The T cell receptor (beta chain) under discussion was sequenced for a study of vaccination effects on CD4 cells after COVID-19. Produced via immunoSEQ multiplex PCR; TCRdb's table is partial and in-frame only. The data hold 25,000 to 35,000 clones, with more than 75% observed a single time. Germline assignment: CDR1 LNHNV and CDR2 YYDKDF (reference sequence). Trimming removed 4 bases at V and 4 bases at J, with 13 bases between. This CDR3 has 15 amino acids. Peptide-pool stimulation followed by sequencing identified expanded antigen-specific CD4+ clonotypes in the ViraFEST assay. CD4+ T cell isolation took place after approximately ten days of culture. Vaccination of participants consisted of two doses of either the BNT162b2 or mRNA-1273 vaccine. A remark on this clone: Antigen: not known.

J is TRBJ2-2 and V is TRBV15; D remains unclear. The sequencing used CD4+ T cells from PBMCs cultured with HCoV-NL63 spike peptides, collected after COVID-19 vaccination. This TCR was sampled from a human donor who received a COVID-19 vaccine. Some clones in this sample may be carry-over from other donors' samples. For the CDR3, the DNA is TGTGCCACCAGCATTTTCCAGGCTTCCACCGGGGAGCTGTTTTTT. Protein product: CATSIFQASTGELFF.